This T cell receptor (beta chain) was profiled in a study of control samples from healthy donors and cancer patients. This CDR3 spans 13 amino acids. Germline CDR1 MDHEN, CDR2 SYDVKM. Trimming took off 5 bases at V and 6 bases at J, with 11 bases between the two ends. Libraries were prepared by immunoSEQ multiplex PCR; TCRdb keeps only in-frame clonotypes and omits some of them. Of some 150,000 clones listed, nearly 96% were seen once; the top ten hold just over 1%. The source is a woman younger than 45 in good health. The rearrangement links TRBV28 to TRBJ1-5, with a weak D call TRBD1 (6 bases). Material: blood. The CDR3 nucleotides read TGTGCCAGCAGTACGGGGGCGCCTCAGCCCCAGCATTTT. Residues: CASSTGAPQPQHF.